This T cell receptor (beta chain) was identified in a study of T cells in Graves' hyperthyroidism and ophthalmopathy. The length of the CDR3 is 18 residues. The V gene's germline CDR1 is SGDLS and CDR2 YYNGEE. The V segment lost 4 bases and the J segment 2 bases; nucleotides outside the gene matches: 13. TCR beta CDR3 regions were amplified from RNA. TCR CDR3 underwent first-round RT-PCR with the HTBI primer set. Using its own MiXCR run on the multiplex PCR reads, TCRdb lists one record per CDR3 protein. Among a few hundred thousand distinct CDR3 sequences listed, 35% to 55% were seen once. The chain links TRBV9 to TRBJ2-2; 8 bases map to TRBD1. This TCR came from a woman under 30 with Graves' hyperthyroidism. Sequencing was done on a sample of peripheral blood or thyroid tissue (not recorded which). CDR3 nucleotides: TGTGCCAGCAGCCCCGGGTACAGGGGGTCCCAAAACACCGGGGAGCTGTTTTTT. This codes for CASSPGYRGSQNTGELFF.